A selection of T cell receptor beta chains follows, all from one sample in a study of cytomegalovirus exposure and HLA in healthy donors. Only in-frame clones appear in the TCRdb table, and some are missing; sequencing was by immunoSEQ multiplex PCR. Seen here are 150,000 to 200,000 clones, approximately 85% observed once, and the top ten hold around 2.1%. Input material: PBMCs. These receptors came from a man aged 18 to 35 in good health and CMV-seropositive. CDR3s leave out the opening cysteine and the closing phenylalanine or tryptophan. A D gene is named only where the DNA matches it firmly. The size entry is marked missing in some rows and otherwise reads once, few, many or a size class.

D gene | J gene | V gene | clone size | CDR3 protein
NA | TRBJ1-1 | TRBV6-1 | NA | ASSVEVNTEAF
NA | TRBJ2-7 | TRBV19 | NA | ASSNRQTGSYEQY
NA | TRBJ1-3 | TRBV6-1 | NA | ASSAGQGLDTIY
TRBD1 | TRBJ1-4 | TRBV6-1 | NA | ASSETGGLATNEKLF
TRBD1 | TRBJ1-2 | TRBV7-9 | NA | ASSGGPDRGISWYGYT
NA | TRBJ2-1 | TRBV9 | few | ASSSRDSHNEQF
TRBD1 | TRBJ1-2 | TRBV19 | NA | ASSPTRDRVFYGYT
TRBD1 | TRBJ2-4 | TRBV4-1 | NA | ASSQGQGLAKNIQY
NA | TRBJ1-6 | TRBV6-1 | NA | ASSEDNPQPRH
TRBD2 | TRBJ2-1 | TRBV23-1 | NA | ASSQSLLAGHNEQF
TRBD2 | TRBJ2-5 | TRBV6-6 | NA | ASSSPPPGGRETQY
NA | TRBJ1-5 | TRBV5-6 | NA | ASSLGVRAGETINQPQH
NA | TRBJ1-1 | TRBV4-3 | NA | ASSQVPGATEAF
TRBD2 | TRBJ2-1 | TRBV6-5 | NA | ASSSEVAGV
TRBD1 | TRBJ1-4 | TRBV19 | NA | ASRQGGEKLF
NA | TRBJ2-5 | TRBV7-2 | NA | ASSLGLRPGETQY
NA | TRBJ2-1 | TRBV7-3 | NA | ASSPPSGNEQF
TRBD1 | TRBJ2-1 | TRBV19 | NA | ASRRQGANEQF
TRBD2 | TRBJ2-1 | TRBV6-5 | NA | ASSSTSGGYNEQF
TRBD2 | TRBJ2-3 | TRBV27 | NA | ASNPSIYSTSGGTTDTQY
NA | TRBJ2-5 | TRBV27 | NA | ASSESGGPGTQY
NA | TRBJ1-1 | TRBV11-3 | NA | ASSLEQVRPNTEAF
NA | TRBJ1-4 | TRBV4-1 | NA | ASSQDPQTANEKLF
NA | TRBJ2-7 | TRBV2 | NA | ASSDGGLIYEQY
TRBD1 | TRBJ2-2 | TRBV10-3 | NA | AISETMPTGSNGELF
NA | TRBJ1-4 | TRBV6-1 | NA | ASSPVEASNEKLF
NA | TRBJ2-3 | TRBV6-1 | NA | ASSEQGSTDTQY
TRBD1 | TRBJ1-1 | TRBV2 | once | ASSEVLGRGSSEAF
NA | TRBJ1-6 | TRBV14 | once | ASSQGSGTYSPLH
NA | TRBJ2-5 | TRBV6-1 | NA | ALRSLETQY
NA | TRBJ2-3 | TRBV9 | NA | ASSVVGGGRTDTQY
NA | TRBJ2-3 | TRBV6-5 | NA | ASSYTGTDTQY
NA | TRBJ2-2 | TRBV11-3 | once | ASSLEAYGQATGELF
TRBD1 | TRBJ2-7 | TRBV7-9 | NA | ASSTEDREQY
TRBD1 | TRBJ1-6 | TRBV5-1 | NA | ASSNRDRGGDNSPLH
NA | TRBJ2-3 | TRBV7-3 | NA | ASSANPTGQDTQY
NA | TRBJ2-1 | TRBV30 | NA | AWSSSKTGSSYNEQF
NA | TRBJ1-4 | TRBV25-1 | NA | ASSEYRPLGEKLF
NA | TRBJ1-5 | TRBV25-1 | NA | ASRKAGVNQPQH